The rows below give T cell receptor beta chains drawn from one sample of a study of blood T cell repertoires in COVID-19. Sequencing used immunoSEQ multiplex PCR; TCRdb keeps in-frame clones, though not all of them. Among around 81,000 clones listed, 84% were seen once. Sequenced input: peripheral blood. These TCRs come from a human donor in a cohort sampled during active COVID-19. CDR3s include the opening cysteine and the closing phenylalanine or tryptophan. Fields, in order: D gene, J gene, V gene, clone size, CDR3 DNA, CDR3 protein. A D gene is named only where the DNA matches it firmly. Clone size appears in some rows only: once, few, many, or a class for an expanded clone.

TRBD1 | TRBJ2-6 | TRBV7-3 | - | TGTGCCAGCAGCCCCGAGGGGGCGCTTGGGGCCAACGTCCTGACTTTC | CASSPEGALGANVLTF
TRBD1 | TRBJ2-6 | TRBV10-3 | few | TGTGCCACCTCAGACAGGGCGTATGATAGAGTCTCTGGGGCCAACGTCCTGACTTTC | CATSDRAYDRVSGANVLTF
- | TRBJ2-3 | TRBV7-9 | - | TGTGCCAGCTATCCTACAGGGTCGACAGATACGCAGTATTTT | CASYPTGSTDTQYF
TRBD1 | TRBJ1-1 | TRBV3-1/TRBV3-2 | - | TGTGCCAGCAGACGAACCGGACAGGCCACTGAAGCTTTCTTT | CASRRTGQATEAFF
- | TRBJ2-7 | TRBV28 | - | TGTGCCAGCAGTTGGGGCATAGAGACCTACGAGCAGTACTTC | CASSWGIETYEQYF
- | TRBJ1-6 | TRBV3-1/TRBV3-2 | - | TGTGCCAGCAGCCATAGAGGTAAAGATTCACCCCTCCACTTT | CASSHRGKDSPLHF
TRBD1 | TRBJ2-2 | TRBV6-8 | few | TGTGCCAGCAGTCTCCGTCGGACAGGGAATACCGGGGAGCTGTTTTTT | CASSLRRTGNTGELFF
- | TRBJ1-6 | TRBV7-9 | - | TGTGCCAGCAGCTTAGACACCGGGGGGGGTTCACCCCTCCACTTT | CASSLDTGGGSPLHF
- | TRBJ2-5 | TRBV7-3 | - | TGTGCCAGCAGCCTGGCGTCGGGGGTCCAAGAGACCCAGTACTTC | CASSLASGVQETQYF
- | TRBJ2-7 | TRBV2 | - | TGTGCCAGTAGAGCCGGGACATCAGACTACGAGCAGTACTTC | CASRAGTSDYEQYF
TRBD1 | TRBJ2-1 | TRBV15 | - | TGTGCCACCCCCCAGAGAGGGGAGACAGGGTGCTACAATGAGCAGTTCTTC | CATPQRGETGCYNEQFF
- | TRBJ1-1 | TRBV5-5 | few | TGTGCCAGCAGCTTGGGGAGAGGGACTGAAGCTTTCTTT | CASSLGRGTEAFF
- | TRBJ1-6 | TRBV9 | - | TGTGCCAGCAGCCCCCAACAGGATTCACCCCTCCACTTT | CASSPQQDSPLHF
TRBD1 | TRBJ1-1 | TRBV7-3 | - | TGTGCCAGCAGCTTCTCGACAGGGGCCCGAACTGAAGCTTTCTTT | CASSFSTGARTEAFF
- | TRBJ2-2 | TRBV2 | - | TGTGCCAGCAGTGAAGCCTGGAAGTCACCGCAGGACACCGGGGAGCTGTTTTTT | CASSEAWKSPQDTGELFF
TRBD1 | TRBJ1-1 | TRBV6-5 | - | TGTGCCAGCAGTTTAGGGACAGGGAACACTGAAGCTTTCTTT | CASSLGTGNTEAFF
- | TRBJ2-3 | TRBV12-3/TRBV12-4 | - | TGTGCCAGCAGTTTTGTGAGAACAGATACGCAGTATTTT | CASSFVRTDTQYF
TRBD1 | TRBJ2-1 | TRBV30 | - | TGTGCCTGGAGGGCGACAGGGATGGGGCGGGATGAGCAGTTCTTC | CAWRATGMGRDEQFF
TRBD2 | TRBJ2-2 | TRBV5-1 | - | TGCGCCCGCAGCGAGCGGGGGGGTACCGGGGAGCTGTTTTTT | CARSERGGTGELFF
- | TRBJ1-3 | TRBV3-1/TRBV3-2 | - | TGTGCCAGCAGCCAAGAGACAGGCCGAAACACCATATATTTT | CASSQETGRNTIYF
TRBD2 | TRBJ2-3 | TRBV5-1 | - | TGCGCCAGCAGCCCCGGGACTAGCGGTTCCACAGATACGCAGTATTTT | CASSPGTSGSTDTQYF
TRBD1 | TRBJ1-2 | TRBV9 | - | TGTGCCAGCAGCGCGGACAGGGGCTATGGCTACACCTTC | CASSADRGYGYTF
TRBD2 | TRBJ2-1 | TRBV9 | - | TGTGCCAGCAGCGCGCGGGGGGATTACAATGAGCAGTTCTTC | CASSARGDYNEQFF
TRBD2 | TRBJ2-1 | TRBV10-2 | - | TGCGCCACCACCACGTTAGCGGGTGATTACAATGAGCAGTTCTTC | CATTTLAGDYNEQFF
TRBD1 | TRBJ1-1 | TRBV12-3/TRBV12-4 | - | TGTGCCAGCAGGCGGACAGGGGCACTTGAAGCTTTCTTT | CASRRTGALEAFF
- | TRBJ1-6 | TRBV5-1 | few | TGCGCCAGCAGCACGAACAGGGAGGGCGGCTCACCCCTCCACTTT | CASSTNREGGSPLHF
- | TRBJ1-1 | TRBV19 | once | TGTGCCGGAGGGACCCCGGGGACTGAAGCTTTCTTT | CAGGTPGTEAFF
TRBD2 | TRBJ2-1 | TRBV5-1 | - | TGCGCCAGCAGCTTGGAGGCTGGCGGGGGGGCCGGGGTGCAGTTCTTC | CASSLEAGGGAGVQFF
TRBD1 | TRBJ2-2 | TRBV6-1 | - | TGTGCCAGCAGTGAAGCAGCAGGGGGCCCGGACACCGGGGAGCTGTTTTTT | CASSEAAGGPDTGELFF
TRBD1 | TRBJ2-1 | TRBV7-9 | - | TGTGCCAGCAGCGCCCTCGGGACAGCTAAAGACAATGAGCAGTTCTTC | CASSALGTAKDNEQFF
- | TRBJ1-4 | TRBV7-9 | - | TGTGCCAGCAGCTTAGGGGGCAATAATGAAAAACTGTTTTTT | CASSLGGNNEKLFF
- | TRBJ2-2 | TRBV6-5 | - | TGTGCCAGCCGTCGGTACAGAAACACCGGGGAGCTGTTTTTT | CASRRYRNTGELFF
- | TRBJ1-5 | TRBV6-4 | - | TGTGCCAGCAGCCCCGGGACATTTTTTGATGGCAATCAGCCCCAGCATTTT | CASSPGTFFDGNQPQHF
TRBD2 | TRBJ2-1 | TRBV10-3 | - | TGTGCCATCAGTACCTTAGCGGGGGGGCTCTCCTACAATGAGCAGTTCTTC | CAISTLAGGLSYNEQFF
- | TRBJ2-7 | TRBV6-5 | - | TGTGCCAGCGGGGGACACTACTACGAGCAGTACTTC | CASGGHYYEQYF
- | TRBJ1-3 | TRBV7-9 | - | TGTGCCAGCAGCTTAGGACAGAACTCTGGAAACACCATATATTTT | CASSLGQNSGNTIYF
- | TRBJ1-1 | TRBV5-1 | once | TGCGCCAGCAGCTTGGCCATGGGGGGCACTGAAGCTTTCTTT | CASSLAMGGTEAFF
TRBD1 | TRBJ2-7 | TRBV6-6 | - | TGTGCCAGCAGTCCCCGGGACAGGGATTTCTACTCCTACGAGCAGTACTTC | CASSPRDRDFYSYEQYF
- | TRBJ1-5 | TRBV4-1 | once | TGCGCCAGCAGTAAGGGGCAAGGGCAGCCCCAGCATTTT | CASSKGQGQPQHF
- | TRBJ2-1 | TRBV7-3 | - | TGTGCCAGCAGCTTGGGAGCGAACCCAACGCCCTACAATGAGCAGTTCTTC | CASSLGANPTPYNEQFF
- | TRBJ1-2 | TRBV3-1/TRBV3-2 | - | TGTGCCAGCAGCTATGGCAGGGGCGGGGGCGGCTACACCTTC | CASSYGRGGGGYTF
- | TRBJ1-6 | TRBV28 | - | TGTGCCAGCAGGGGGTCACAGGGTCGGTCACCCCTCCACTTT | CASRGSQGRSPLHF
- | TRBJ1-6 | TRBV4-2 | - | TGTGCCAGCAGCCAAGGAGGGAGGGATTCGCCCCTCCACTTT | CASSQGGRDSPLHF
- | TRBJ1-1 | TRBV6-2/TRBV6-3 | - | TGTGCCAGCAGTTACGTGGGGGCAAACACTGAAGCTTTCTTT | CASSYVGANTEAFF
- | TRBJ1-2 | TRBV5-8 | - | TGTGCCAGCAGCTTAACCCCAGCTAACTATGGCTACACCTTC | CASSLTPANYGYTF
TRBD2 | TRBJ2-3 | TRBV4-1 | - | TGCGCCAGCAGCCCACTCTATGGGGGGGGTAGCACAGATACGCAGTATTTT | CASSPLYGGGSTDTQYF
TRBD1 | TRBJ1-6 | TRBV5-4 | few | TGTGCCAGCAGCCCACGGGACAGGGATTATTCACCCCTCCACTTT | CASSPRDRDYSPLHF
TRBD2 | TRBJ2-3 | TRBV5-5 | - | TGTGCCAGCAGCTTGGTGGCTAGCGGGGGGGCAGATACGCAGTATTTT | CASSLVASGGADTQYF
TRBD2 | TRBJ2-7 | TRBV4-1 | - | TGCGCCAGCAGCCCGCTAGCGGGGGGGACCTACGAGCAGTACTTC | CASSPLAGGTYEQYF
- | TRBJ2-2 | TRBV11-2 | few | TGTGCCAGCAGCTGGTCACAGGCTAACACCGGGGAGCTGTTTTTT | CASSWSQANTGELFF
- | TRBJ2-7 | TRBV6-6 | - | TGTGCCAGCAGTTACTCACAGTCCTACGAGCAGTACTTC | CASSYSQSYEQYF
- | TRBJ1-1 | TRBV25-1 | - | TGTGCCAGCAGTGATTCTCGGAGCAATGAAGCTTTCTTT | CASSDSRSNEAFF
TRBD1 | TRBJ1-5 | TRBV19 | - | TGTGCCAGTAACAGGGGGCTAATAAGCAATCAGCCCCAGCATTTT | CASNRGLISNQPQHF
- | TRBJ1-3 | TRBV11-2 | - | TGTGCCAGCAGCAGCTTACACAGGGCTGGAAACACCATATATTTT | CASSSLHRAGNTIYF
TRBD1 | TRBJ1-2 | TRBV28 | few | TGTGCCAGCAGCCGGGACAGGAACTATGGCTACACCTTC | CASSRDRNYGYTF
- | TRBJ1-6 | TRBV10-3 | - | TGTGCCATCAGGTTTGCGGAGGATAATTCACCCCTCCACTTT | CAIRFAEDNSPLHF
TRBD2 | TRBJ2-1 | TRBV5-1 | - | TGCGCCAGCGGCCGGACTAGCGGGGGCCAGCAGTTCTTC | CASGRTSGGQQFF
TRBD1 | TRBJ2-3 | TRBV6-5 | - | TGTGCCAGCAGGAGGGACAGCTACCGCACAGATACGCAGTATTTT | CASRRDSYRTDTQYF